The clone carrying this T cell receptor beta chain showed up just a few times. Its antigen is currently unknown. The source material, RNA transcripts, was used to amplify TCR beta CDR3 regions. An initial round of RT-PCR targeting the TCR CDR3 relied on the HTBI primer set. TCRdb independently ran MiXCR on the multiplex PCR reads; one entry per CDR3 protein. Here the sample spans roughly 350,000 distinct CDR3 sequences, about 15% being singletons. Orbital computed tomography and thyroid ultrasound, together with serum TRAb and thyroxine and clinical symptoms, were used for diagnoses. The source of the PBMCs was over 8.5 ml of fresh peripheral blood. The data belong to a study of T cells in Graves' hyperthyroidism and ophthalmopathy. Study-wide results and caveats: Ophthalmopathy got predicted by the model a median 6.5 months before its onset.

This sequence originates from a woman aged 30 to 39 with Graves' hyperthyroidism. The sequenced sample was blood.

CDR3 nucleotides: TGTGCCAGCTCACCAACGACGGGAATTACAAACATTCAGTACTTC. Protein product: CASSPTTGITNIQYF. The V call is TRBV18, the J call TRBJ2-4; a weak D match, TRBD2 (5 bases). Per the germline V gene, CDR1 is KGHSH and CDR2 is LQKENI. There are 15 residues in the CDR3. V lost 2 bases to trimming and J lost 6 bases, with 14 bases between them.